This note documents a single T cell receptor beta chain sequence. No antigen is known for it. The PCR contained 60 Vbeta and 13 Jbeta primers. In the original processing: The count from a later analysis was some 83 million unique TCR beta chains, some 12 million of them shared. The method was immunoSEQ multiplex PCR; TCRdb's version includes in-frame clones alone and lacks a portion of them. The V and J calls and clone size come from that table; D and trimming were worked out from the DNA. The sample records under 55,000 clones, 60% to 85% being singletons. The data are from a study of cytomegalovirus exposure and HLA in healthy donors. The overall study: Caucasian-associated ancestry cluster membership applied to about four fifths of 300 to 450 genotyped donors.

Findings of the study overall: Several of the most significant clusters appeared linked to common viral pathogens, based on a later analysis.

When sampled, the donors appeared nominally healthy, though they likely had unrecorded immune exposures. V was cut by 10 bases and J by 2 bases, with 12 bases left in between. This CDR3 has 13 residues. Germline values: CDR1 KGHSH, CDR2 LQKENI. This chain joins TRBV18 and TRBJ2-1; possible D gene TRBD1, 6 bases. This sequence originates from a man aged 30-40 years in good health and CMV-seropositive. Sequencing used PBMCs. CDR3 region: CATDEGAYNEQFF. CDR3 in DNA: TGTGCCACCGATGAGGGGGCCTACAATGAGCAGTTCTTC.